These 14 T cell receptor beta chains were sequenced from one sample in a study of blood T cell repertoires in COVID-19. The assay was immunoSEQ multiplex PCR, and TCRdb's table has in-frame clones only and misses some. The top ten hold 2.2% of the sample, which has approximately 200,000 clones, roughly nine tenths seen once. Sequenced material: peripheral blood. Receptors originate from a woman aged 50 to 60 with acute or convalescent COVID-19.

This sequence joins TRBV11-2 and TRBJ2-1; maybe TRBD1 (6 bases). The CDR3 length is 14 residues. Germline CDR1 reads SGHAT; CDR2 reads FQNNGV. Trimming took off 7 bases at V and 1 base at J, with 11 bases between the two ends. The CDR3 nucleotides are TGTGCCAGCATCTCAGGGGTTTCCTACAATGAGCAGTTCTTC. This gives the protein CASISGVSYNEQFF. Full variable domain (remainder filled in from reference TRBV11-2 and TRBJ2-1): EAGVAQSPRYKIIEKRQSVAFWCNPISGHATLYWYQQILGQGPKLLIQFQNNGVVDDSQLPKDRFSAERLKGVDSTLKIQPAKLEDSAVYLCASISGVSYNEQFFGPGTRLTVL.

The chain has TRBV2 and TRBJ2-7; TRBD2 agrees at 7 bases. The CDR3 is 15 residues long. Germline CDR1 reads SNHLY; CDR2 reads FYNNEI. Trimming took 7 bases from V and 0 from J; bases not matched to a gene: 9. In DNA form, the CDR3 reads TGTGCCAGCATATTGGGTGGCGGGAGCTCCTACGAGCAGTACTTC. Its protein is CASILGGGSSYEQYF.

The J gene is TRBJ1-1, the V gene TRBV18; no definite D call. The CDR3 spans 15 residues. Trimming took 3 bases from V and 3 from J, leaving 14 bases between them. Germline V CDR1 and CDR2: KGHSH, LQKENI. CDR3 in DNA: TGTGCCAGCTCACCTCTAAAATCCGAGTACACTGAAGCTTTCTTT. It is translated as CASSPLKSEYTEAFF.

This chain connects TRBV14 to TRBJ1-6; tentatively, D is TRBD1 (6 bases). Germline CDR1 is SGHDN and CDR2 is FVKESK. This CDR3 is built from 13 residues. Trimming took 4 bases from V and 8 from J, leaving 9 bases between them. CDR3 DNA: TGTGCCAGCAGCCCAAGGACAGATTCACCCCTCCACTTT. Its translation is CASSPRTDSPLHF.

The chain has TRBV25-1 and TRBJ2-1; 7 bases agree with TRBD2. With 3 bases clipped from V and 6 bases from J, the junction kept 8 bases outside the gene matches. Looked up from germline, CDR1 is MGHDK and CDR2 is SYGVNS. The CDR3 covers 15 residues. CDR3 residues: CASSEVSGLINEQFF. The CDR3 nucleotides read TGTGCCAGCAGTGAGGTTAGCGGGTTAATCAATGAGCAGTTCTTC.

This clone was detected once. The gene calls are TRBV24-1 and TRBJ2-2; D gene unclear. The CDR3 spans 13 residues. Germline lookup yields CDR1 KGHDR and CDR2 SFDVKD. The ends were cut back, 0 bases at V and 4 bases at J, with 2 bases in the middle. CDR3 region: CATSDLRTGELFF. DNA of the CDR3: TGTGCCACCAGTGATTTGCGCACCGGGGAGCTGTTTTTT.

J is TRBJ2-1 and V is TRBV19; D gene unclear. The CDR3 runs to 11 residues. The germline V gene encodes CDR1 LNHDA and CDR2 SQIVND (reference sequence). V was clipped by 4 bases and J by 9 bases, with 7 bases between them. The CDR3 nucleotides are TGTGCCAGTAGTAGGTACGGTGAGCAGTTCTTC. It yields the protein CASSRYGEQFF.

V and J are TRBV14 and TRBJ2-7; TRBD2 aligns across 12 bases. Germline CDR1 reads SGHDN; CDR2 reads FVKESK. Losses at the gene ends were 3 bases for V and 4 bases for J; bases not matched to a gene: 4. The CDR3 totals 15 residues. CDR3 DNA sequence: TGTGCCAGCAGCCAGCTAGCGGGGGGGCCGTACGAGCAGTACTTC. Translating gives CASSQLAGGPYEQYF.

CDR3 loop: CASSPGSSYEQYF. In DNA, the CDR3 is TGTGCCAGCAGCCCCGGGTCGTCCTACGAGCAGTACTTC. The J gene is TRBJ2-7, the V gene TRBV9, with no clear D. The germline gives CDR1 SGDLS, CDR2 YYNGEE. CDR3 length: 13 residues. Trimming stripped 4 bases from V and 1 base from J, with 9 bases between.

This sequence joins TRBV7-3 and TRBJ2-2, with D possibly matching TRBD1 (6 bases). CDR1 and CDR2 (germline): SGHTA, FQGTGA. The CDR3 extends over 15 amino acids. V was trimmed by 5 bases and J by 2 bases, leaving 12 bases between them. The CDR3 here is CASSPQGPNTGELFF. CDR3 DNA sequence: TGTGCCAGCAGCCCCCAGGGGCCCAACACCGGGGAGCTGTTTTTT.

The V call is TRBV3-1 (or the pseudogene TRBV3-2), the J call TRBJ1-6, with no clear D. The V gene lost 0 bases and the J gene lost 0 bases, with 9 bases spanning the gap. CDR1 LGHDT and CDR2 YNNKEL come from the germline V gene (reference sequence). The CDR3 spans 17 residues. Here the CDR3 DNA reads TGTGCCAGCAGCCAAGATCTGTATAGCTCCTATAATTCACCCCTCCACTTT. Translating it yields CASSQDLYSSYNSPLHF.

The chain couples TRBV6-5 to TRBJ1-2, with 8 nucleotides matching TRBD1. The CDR3 totals 13 residues. The V and J ends lost 6 bases and 8 bases, in that order; junction bases with no gene match: 8. Germline V gene sequence: CDR1 MNHEY, CDR2 SVGAGI. The chain's CDR3 is CASSMDRVWGYTF. The CDR3 bases are TGTGCCAGCAGCATGGACAGGGTATGGGGCTACACCTTC.

V and J are TRBV6-5 and TRBJ1-3, with D unresolved. CDR1 is MNHEY and CDR2 is SVGAGI in the germline V gene. CDR3 size: 13 residues. V shed 7 bases and J shed 0 bases, with 7 bases lying between them. The CDR3 here is CASTRPSGNTIYF. In DNA, the CDR3 is TGTGCCAGCACTAGACCCTCTGGAAACACCATATATTTT.

V gene TRBV27 combines with J gene TRBJ2-7, with 8 positions matching TRBD2. The CDR3 has 15 amino acids. V was clipped by 5 bases and J by 2 bases; unmatched bases: 8. The V gene's germline CDR1 is MNHEY and CDR2 SMNVEV (reference sequence). Written as DNA, the CDR3 is TGTGCCAGCAGTCGGGCCGGGGGGGTCCCCTACGAGCAGTACTTC. Translated: CASSRAGGVPYEQYF.